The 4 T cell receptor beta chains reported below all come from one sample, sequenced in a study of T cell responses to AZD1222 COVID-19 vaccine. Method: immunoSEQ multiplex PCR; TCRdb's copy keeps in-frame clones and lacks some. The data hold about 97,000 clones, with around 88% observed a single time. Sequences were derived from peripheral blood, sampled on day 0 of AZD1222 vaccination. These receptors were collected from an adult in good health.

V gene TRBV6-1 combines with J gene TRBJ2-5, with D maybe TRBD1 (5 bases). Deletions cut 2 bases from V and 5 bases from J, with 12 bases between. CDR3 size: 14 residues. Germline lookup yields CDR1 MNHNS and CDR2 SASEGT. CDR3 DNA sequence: TGTGCCAGCAGTGAACCGGGCAGGGTGGAGACCCAGTACTTC. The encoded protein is CASSEPGRVETQYF.

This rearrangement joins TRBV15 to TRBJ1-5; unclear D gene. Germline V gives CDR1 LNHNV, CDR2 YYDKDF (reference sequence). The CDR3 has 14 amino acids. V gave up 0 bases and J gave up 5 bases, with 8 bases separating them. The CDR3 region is CATSRDGMYQPQHF. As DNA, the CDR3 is TGTGCCACCAGCAGAGACGGGATGTATCAGCCCCAGCATTTT.

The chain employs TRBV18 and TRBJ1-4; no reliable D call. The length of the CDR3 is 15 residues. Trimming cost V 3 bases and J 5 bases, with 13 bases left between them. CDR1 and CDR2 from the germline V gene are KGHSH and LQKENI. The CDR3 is CASSPAHGPNEKLFF. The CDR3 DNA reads TGTGCCAGCTCACCGGCCCACGGACCAAATGAAAAACTGTTTTTT.

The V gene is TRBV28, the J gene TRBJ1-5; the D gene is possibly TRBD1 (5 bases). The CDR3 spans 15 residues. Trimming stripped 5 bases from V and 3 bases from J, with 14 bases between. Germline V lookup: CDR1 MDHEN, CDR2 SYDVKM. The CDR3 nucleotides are TGTGCCAGCAGTCATAACAGGTTGCTCAATCAGCCCCAGCATTTT. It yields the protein CASSHNRLLNQPQHF.